The clone carrying this T cell receptor (beta chain) came up many times. Its specificity is not known. Exclusion followed for patients with uncontrolled infection, other autoimmune disease, pregnancy or lactation. Amplification of TCR beta CDR3 regions used RNA as the template. When the TCR CDR3 underwent first-round RT-PCR, the HTBI primer set was used. TCRdb reprocessed the multiplex PCR reads via MiXCR and lists one record per CDR3 protein. Among over 400,000 distinct CDR3 sequences listed, roughly 15% were seen once. This record comes from a study of T cells in Graves' hyperthyroidism and ophthalmopathy. Findings and limits, study-wide: With a median lead of about 6.9 months before onset, the model predicted ophthalmopathy. In the analysis, a 13 V-J model separated ophthalmopathy from stable hyperthyroidism.

There are 14 residues in the CDR3. Germline CDR1 reads DFQATT; CDR2 reads SNEGSKA (reference sequence). V trimming: 3 bases; J trimming: 5 bases; junction bases outside the gene matches: 5. The sequenced sample consisted of blood. V is TRBV20-1 and J is TRBJ1-1, with TRBD1 identical over 11 bases. This TCR came from a young man with Graves' ophthalmopathy. CDR3 bases: TGCAGTGCTAGGGGGACAGGGGGATGGACTGAAGCTTTCTTT. Translation gives CSARGTGGWTEAFF.